Sequencing of this TCR beta chain was carried out in a study of graft-versus-host responses after intestinal transplantation. Regarding the study as a whole: Recipient-marrow GvH clones were detected, some having first appeared in ileum or blood. There was an association between peak levels of circulating GvH clones and early post-transplant HvG declines. Some patients had graft-donor T cell macrochimerism, and their allografts showed high graft-versus-host to host-versus-graft clonal ratios.

Looked up from germline, CDR1 is LNHDA and CDR2 is SQIVND (reference sequence). The CDR3 runs to 15 residues. V shed 4 bases and J 7 bases; nucleotides not matched to a gene: 8. The protocol was immunoSEQ multiplex PCR, while the TCRdb copy is restricted to in-frame clones and leaves out a portion. The table has 100,000 to 110,000 clones, about 90% seen once; the top ten hold over 0.75%. Concerning this clone: Its specificity is not known.

This receptor was identified in a human donor who was the organ donor for an intestinal transplant. V usage is TRBV19 and J usage is TRBJ2-5, with TRBD1 matching over 11 bases. The sample was unstimulated CD4+ T cells sorted from spleen or lymph node cells, taken before transplant. The CDR3 loop reads CASSTRTGGDGTQYF. The CDR3 nucleotides read TGTGCCAGTAGTACAAGGACAGGGGGCGACGGGACCCAGTACTTC.